These 27 T cell receptor beta chains originate from one sample sequenced in a study of cytomegalovirus exposure and HLA in healthy donors. With 60 Vbeta and 13 Jbeta primers, the PCR was carried out. Assay: immunoSEQ multiplex PCR; the TCRdb copy retains only in-frame clones and omits some. The sample includes roughly 70,000 clones, 70% to 80% of them seen just once. Input material: PBMCs. The receptors were gathered from a man between 45 and 60 years old in good health and CMV-seronegative.

The chain is built from TRBV13 and TRBJ2-1, with D tentatively TRBD2 (5 bases). The CDR3 is made up of 16 amino acids. Germline V lookup: CDR1 PRHDT, CDR2 FYEKMQ (reference sequence). The V and J ends lost 5 bases and 4 bases respectively, with 18 bases between them. The CDR3 DNA follows: TGTGCCAGCAGCCTTCTCTTTGAGTCGGGGTACAATGAGCAGTTCTTC. It yields the protein CASSLLFESGYNEQFF.

The rearrangement joins TRBV7-9 to TRBJ2-6; no reliable D call. Germline V CDR1 and CDR2: SEHNR, FQNEAQ (reference sequence). With 3 bases removed from V and 0 bases from J, the gap between germline ends came to 9 bases. This CDR3 contains 16 residues. CDR3: CASSFFLISGANVLTF. Here the CDR3 DNA reads TGTGCCAGCAGCTTTTTCCTAATCTCTGGGGCCAACGTCCTGACTTTC.

V is TRBV25-1 and J is TRBJ1-6; D unresolved. CDR1 and CDR2 (germline): MGHDK, SYGVNS. The CDR3 sequence is 12 residues long. Trimming removed 8 bases from V and 6 bases from J, with 8 bases in between. CDR3 sequence: CASQFSNSPLHF. CDR3 DNA: TGTGCCAGCCAGTTCAGTAATTCACCCCTCCACTTT.

The chain uses TRBV18 and TRBJ1-2, with TRBD1 as a possible D gene (5 bases). Looked up from germline, CDR1 is KGHSH and CDR2 is LQKENI. V lost 1 base, J lost 7 bases, and 19 bases lay in between. CDR3 size: 16 residues. CDR3 DNA: TGTGCCAGCTCACCACTTTTACAGTCAGGGTGGTCTGGCTACACCTTC. It codes for CASSPLLQSGWSGYTF.

The V and J genes are TRBV6-6 and TRBJ2-7; 8 positions agree with TRBD2. V dropped 2 bases and J dropped 0; count of bases not matched to a gene: 6. The CDR3 totals 16 residues. CDR1 MNHNY and CDR2 SVGAGI come from the germline V gene (reference sequence). This CDR3 reads CASSYPSGSPSYEQYF. CDR3 DNA: TGTGCCAGCAGTTACCCCAGCGGGAGTCCCTCCTACGAGCAGTACTTC.

This sequence joins TRBV10-2 and TRBJ1-1; D gene uncertain. CDR1 is WSHSY, CDR2 SAAADI, per germline. The CDR3 runs 20 residues. Trimming removed 3 bases at V and 2 bases at J, with 28 bases between. The chain's CDR3 is CASSDVRVRYVFFLNTEAFF. Written as DNA, the CDR3 is TGCGCCAGCAGTGATGTCCGGGTTCGATACGTTTTCTTCCTTAACACTGAAGCTTTCTTT.

Written as DNA, the CDR3 is TGTGCCAGCTCACCAGGGACAAACGAGCAGTACTTC. This sequence encodes CASSPGTNEQYF. This chain joins TRBV18 and TRBJ2-7; D is perhaps TRBD1 (6 bases). This CDR3 is built from 12 residues. V lost 2 bases to trimming and J lost 5 bases, with 7 bases between them. The germline CDR1 and CDR2 sequences are KGHSH and LQKENI.

The table lists this clone with a few counts. The DNA for the CDR3 is TGTGCCAGCAGTTTATTTGGAGGCGCCACTGAAGCTTTCTTT. Translated: CASSLFGGATEAFF. The genes are TRBV28 and TRBJ1-1, with D hard to call. V was trimmed by 1 base and J by 4 bases, leaving 10 bases between them. The germline CDR1 and CDR2 sequences are MDHEN and SYDVKM. The CDR3 is made up of 14 amino acids.

V gene TRBV30 combines with J gene TRBJ1-1; 10 bases are shared with TRBD1. The CDR3 is made up of 13 amino acids. Germline CDR1 reads GTSNPN; CDR2 reads SVGIG (reference sequence). With 1 base clipped from V and 6 bases from J, the junction kept 2 bases outside the gene matches. Written as DNA, the CDR3 is TGTGCCTGGAGTGGCGGGACAGGGGCTGAAGCTTTCTTT. Translation gives CAWSGGTGAEAFF.

The CDR3 sequence: CASSNGRAYEQYF. CDR3 DNA: TGTGCCAGCAGTAACGGGAGGGCCTACGAGCAGTACTTC. V is TRBV6-5 and J is TRBJ2-7; 8 bases are a match to TRBD2. CDR1 and CDR2 (germline): MNHEY, SVGAGI. V shed 5 bases, J shed 2 bases, and the junction held 2 bases outside the gene matches. This CDR3 spans 13 amino acids.

The chain employs TRBV5-4 and TRBJ2-2; possibly TRBD2 for D (6 bases). Trimming left V 0 bases short and J 4 bases short, with 13 bases between. In germline, CDR1 is SGHNT, CDR2 YYREEE (reference sequence). The CDR3 contains 16 residues. The DNA of the CDR3 is TGTGCCAGCAGCTTGGAGCGGTACGGGGGCACCGGGGAGCTGTTTTTT. As protein: CASSLERYGGTGELFF.

The rearrangement uses TRBV18 and TRBJ1-1, with 7 positions matching TRBD1. The CDR3 totals 16 residues. V shed 3 bases and J 0 bases; nucleotides not matched to a gene: 7. CDR1 and CDR2 (germline): KGHSH, LQKENI. The CDR3 is CASSPLPGQLNTEAFF. CDR3 sequence (DNA): TGTGCCAGCTCACCCCTTCCGGGACAGCTGAACACTGAAGCTTTCTTT. The entire variable domain, with the rest obtained from reference TRBV18 and TRBJ1-1, is as follows: NAGVMQNPRHLVRRRGQEARLRCSPMKGHSHVYWYRQLPEEGLKFMVYLQKENIIDESGMPKERFSAEFPKEGPSILRIQQVVRGDSAAYFCASSPLPGQLNTEAFFGQGTRLTVV.

CDR3 bases: TGCGCCAGCAGACGGACACAGAACACTGAAGCTTTCTTT. Translation: CASRRTQNTEAFF. V usage is TRBV10-2 and J usage is TRBJ1-1, with D possibly being TRBD1 (5 bases). The CDR3 is 13 residues long. With 6 bases removed from V and 1 base from J, the gap between germline ends came to 9 bases. Germline V gives CDR1 WSHSY, CDR2 SAAADI.

This clone was observed a single time. The chain uses TRBV19 and TRBJ2-3, with D hard to call. The length of the CDR3 is 15 residues. In germline, CDR1 is LNHDA, CDR2 SQIVND (reference sequence). V lost 8 bases, J lost 0 bases, and 15 bases lay in between. The CDR3 region has the DNA TGTGCCAGTTCCAGTCGTCAATTGAGCACAGATACGCAGTATTTT. It specifies CASSSRQLSTDTQYF. Filled out from reference TRBV19 and TRBJ2-3, the complete variable domain reads DGGITQSPKYLFRKEGQNVTLSCEQNLNHDAMYWYRQDPGQGLRLIYYSQIVNDFQKGDIAEGYSVSREKKESFPLTVTSAQKNPTAFYLCASSSRQLSTDTQYFGPGTRLTVL.

The chain is built from TRBV27 and TRBJ1-2; TRBD1 matches at 12 bases. CDR3 length: 16 residues. From germline, CDR1 is MNHEY and CDR2 SMNVEV (reference sequence). Trimming removed 2 bases from V and 8 bases from J; junction bases left unmatched: 9. CDR3 amino acids: CASSLGTGGSVGGYTF. As DNA, the CDR3 is TGTGCCAGCAGTTTAGGGACAGGGGGCTCAGTCGGCGGCTACACCTTC.

CDR3 DNA: TGTGCCAGCAGTGAGACTTTTAACACTGAAGCTTTCTTT. Protein product: CASSETFNTEAFF. This chain connects TRBV6-1 to TRBJ1-1; unclear D gene. Trimming took 3 bases from V and 2 from J, leaving 7 bases between them. Germline CDR1 and CDR2: MNHNS and SASEGT. The CDR3 runs to 13 residues.

V is TRBV19 and J is TRBJ2-1; 8 nucleotides match TRBD2. This CDR3 contains 15 residues. Looked up from germline, CDR1 is LNHDA and CDR2 is SQIVND (reference sequence). V dropped 6 bases and J dropped 9; count of bases not matched to a gene: 13. CDR3 sequence reads: CASRAREGLKAEQFF. Here the CDR3 DNA reads TGTGCCAGTAGGGCCCGGGAGGGCTTAAAGGCTGAGCAGTTCTTC.

The chain recombines TRBV6-5 with TRBJ1-1, with D perhaps matching TRBD1 (5 bases). The CDR3 is 15 residues long. V was pared by 0 bases and J by 7 bases, with 15 bases between. Germline loops: CDR1 MNHEY, CDR2 SVGAGI. CDR3 sequence reads: CASSYSRQLTNEAFF. The CDR3 DNA reads TGTGCCAGCAGTTACTCGAGACAGCTTACTAATGAAGCTTTCTTT.

The rearrangement uses TRBV15 and TRBJ1-2; weak D call: TRBD1 (5 bases). V was shortened by 6 bases and J by 1 base, with 12 bases between the two germline ends. The germline gives CDR1 LNHNV, CDR2 YYDKDF (reference sequence). The CDR3 length is 14 residues. CDR3 bases: TGTGCCACCAGTCATATGGGGGGTAACTATGGCTACACCTTC. Translated, it gives CATSHMGGNYGYTF.

The V gene is TRBV29-1, the J gene TRBJ1-1, with D maybe TRBD1 (5 bases). CDR3 length: 12 amino acids. Trimming cost V 7 bases and J 1 base, with 10 bases left between them. Germline V gives CDR1 SQVTM, CDR2 ANQGSEA. The CDR3 is CSDGHQNTEAFF. The CDR3 DNA sequence: TGCAGCGATGGACACCAGAACACTGAAGCTTTCTTT.

The V gene is TRBV10-2, the J gene TRBJ2-1; no clear D. Germline V gene sequence: CDR1 WSHSY, CDR2 SAAADI. The CDR3 runs 13 residues. V was trimmed by 3 bases and J by 15 bases, leaving 18 bases between them. CDR3 coding DNA: TGCGCCAGCAGTGATTATGAAACTATTAGAGGGTTCTTC. Protein sequence: CASSDYETIRGFF.

The chain carries TRBV18 and TRBJ2-1; 12 nucleotides line up with TRBD2. The CDR3 loop spans 17 amino acids. V shed 2 bases and J 4 bases; nucleotides not matched to a gene: 6. Per the germline V gene, CDR1 is KGHSH and CDR2 is LQKENI. The CDR3 DNA sequence: TGTGCCAGCTCACCAATTCCCGGGACTAGCGGGTACAATGAGCAGTTCTTC. Amino acid sequence: CASSPIPGTSGYNEQFF.

V and J are TRBV9 and TRBJ1-3; no clear D gene. CDR1 and CDR2 from the germline V gene are SGDLS and YYNGEE. CDR3 size: 14 residues. The V end lost 0 bases, the J end lost 1 base, and 5 bases lay between the germline ends. Written as DNA, the CDR3 is TGTGCCAGCAGCGTAGTAGCGTCTGGAAACACCATATATTTT. Protein product: CASSVVASGNTIYF.

This chain joins TRBV6-1 and TRBJ1-5; maybe TRBD1 (5 bases). The germline V gene encodes CDR1 MNHNS and CDR2 SASEGT. V was cut by 2 bases and J by 6 bases, with 20 bases left in between. The CDR3 length is 17 residues. The CDR3 spells CASSEKDSFSLGQPQHF. The CDR3 region has the DNA TGTGCCAGCAGTGAAAAAGACAGCTTCAGCCTAGGTCAGCCCCAGCATTTT.

The V and J genes are TRBV29-1 and TRBJ2-2; 8 positions match TRBD1. The CDR3 is made up of 13 amino acids. With 7 bases clipped from V and 7 bases from J, the junction kept 8 bases outside the gene matches. The germline gives CDR1 SQVTM, CDR2 ANQGSEA. The CDR3 DNA is TGCAGCGCCGAGACAGGGGTGGGCGGGGAGCTGTTTTTT. The encoded protein is CSAETGVGGELFF.

The chain couples TRBV15 to TRBJ2-3, with 9 nucleotides matching TRBD1. This CDR3 has 16 amino acids. Trimming cost V 5 bases and J 0 bases; bases outside gene matches: 6. CDR1 is LNHNV, CDR2 YYDKDF, per germline (reference sequence). The CDR3 here is CATSYRDRVSTDTQYF. The CDR3 bases are TGTGCCACCAGCTACCGGGACAGGGTTAGCACAGATACGCAGTATTTT.

The chain joins TRBV4-3 to TRBJ1-4; D gene uncertain. This CDR3 spans 18 amino acids. Germline V gives CDR1 LGHNA, CDR2 YSLEER. V gave up 0 bases and J gave up 0 bases, with 14 bases separating them. CDR3 sequence: CASSQDLLSDTTNEKLFF. The CDR3, as DNA: TGCGCCAGCAGCCAAGATCTCCTCAGTGACACAACTAATGAAAAACTGTTTTTT.